The 29 T cell receptor beta chains reported below all come from one sample, sequenced in a study of chemoradiotherapy in HPV16-positive cancers. Using immunoSEQ multiplex PCR, the repertoire was profiled, and TCRdb retains in-frame clones only, with some absent. This table holds some 5,000 clones, 80% to 95% found once. The specimen comprised blood, sampled from a patient who underwent chemoradiotherapy. The origin of the receptors is a human donor with HPV-associated anogenital cancer.

The DNA for the CDR3 is TGTGCCAGCAGCTTGGGCACAGCCGTACAAGAGACCCAGTACTTC. Its protein product is CASSLGTAVQETQYF. The chain carries TRBV5-4 and TRBJ2-5; no clear D gene. From germline, CDR1 is SGHNT and CDR2 YYREEE (reference sequence). The CDR3 sequence is 15 residues long. The V end was cut by 0 bases, the J end by 2 bases, with 11 bases between.

This chain joins TRBV4-3 and TRBJ2-1; 8 bases are a match to TRBD2. Germline CDR1 LGHNA, CDR2 YSLEER. Trimming at V came to 1 base and at J to 1 base, leaving 3 bases not matched to a gene. The CDR3 runs to 16 residues. CDR3 nucleotides: TGCGCCAGCAGCCAAGCCCTAGCGGGTTCCTACAATGAGCAGTTCTTC. It specifies CASSQALAGSYNEQFF.

The chain is built from TRBV6-6 and TRBJ1-1; tentatively, D is TRBD1 (6 bases). The CDR3 loop spans 14 amino acids. Germline CDR1 reads MNHNY; CDR2 reads SVGAGI (reference sequence). V was pared by 6 bases and J by 1 base, with 12 bases between. CDR3 DNA sequence: TGTGCCAGCAGACAGGGAATGTCGAACACTGAAGCTTTCTTT. It translates to CASRQGMSNTEAFF.

V usage is TRBV5-1 and J usage is TRBJ2-3, with 8 bases fitting TRBD2. The CDR3 is 16 amino acids. V shed 0 bases and J 4 bases; nucleotides not matched to a gene: 7. CDR1 is SGHRS, CDR2 YFSETQ, per germline. The CDR3 DNA reads TGCGCCAGCAGCTTGGCCGCAGCGGGAGTGCCAGATACGCAGTATTTT. Translated: CASSLAAAGVPDTQYF.

The rearrangement uses TRBV18 and TRBJ1-5; maybe TRBD1 (5 bases). Germline values: CDR1 KGHSH, CDR2 LQKENI. The CDR3 covers 16 residues. Trimming took 0 bases from V and 4 from J, leaving 13 bases between them. The CDR3 DNA reads as TGTGCCAGCTCACCACCGGGGGTTCGAGGTAATCAGCCCCAGCATTTT. Translating gives CASSPPGVRGNQPQHF.

The rearrangement links TRBV29-1 to TRBJ2-1; D possibly uses TRBD1 or TRBD2 (5 bases each). Germline CDR1 and CDR2: SQVTM and ANQGSEA. V was clipped by 0 bases and J by 5 bases, with 17 bases between them. This CDR3 spans 16 amino acids. In nucleotides, the CDR3 is TGCAGCGTTGAAGATCAGGGATCTTGGGGACACAATGAGCAGTTCTTC. Protein sequence: CSVEDQGSWGHNEQFF.

The genes are TRBV5-5 and TRBJ1-1; the D is unclear. Trimming took off 4 bases at V and 3 bases at J, with 22 bases between the two ends. In germline, CDR1 is SGHKS, CDR2 YYEKEE (reference sequence). This CDR3 is built from 17 residues. The CDR3 sequence: CASSRRFGNRLDTEAFF. Written as DNA, the CDR3 is TGTGCCAGCAGCCGCCGGTTTGGAAATCGGTTGGACACTGAAGCTTTCTTT. The full variable domain, with the rest looked up from reference TRBV5-5 and TRBJ1-1, is DAGVTQSPTHLIKTRGQQVTLRCSPISGHKSVSWYQQVLGQGPQFIFQYYEKEERGRGNFPDRFSARQFPNYSSELNVNALLLGDSALYLCASSRRFGNRLDTEAFFGQGTRLTVV.

This clone was seen once. The chain carries TRBV7-2 and TRBJ2-7; D is tentatively TRBD1 or TRBD2 (6 bases each). V lost 1 base and J lost 4, with 17 bases in between. The CDR3 contains 16 residues. Germline CDR1 SGHTA, CDR2 FQGNSA. CDR3 region: CASSLDPEGGMYEQYF. DNA of the CDR3: TGTGCCAGCAGCTTAGATCCGGAGGGGGGTATGTACGAGCAGTACTTC. Supplemented by reference TRBV7-2 and TRBJ2-7, the full variable domain reads GAGVSQSPSNKVTEKGKDVELRCDPISGHTALYWYRQSLGQGLEFLIYFQGNSAPDKSGLPSDRFSAERTGGSVSTLTIQRTQQEDSAVYLCASSLDPEGGMYEQYFGPGTRLTVT.

The genes are TRBV7-2 and TRBJ2-1, with TRBD2 as a possible D gene (7 bases). V lost 2 bases to trimming and J lost 5 bases, with 22 bases between them. This CDR3 is 18 amino acids long. Germline loops: CDR1 SGHTA, CDR2 FQGNSA. The CDR3 is CASSLRGGRSSRNNEQFF. For the CDR3, the DNA is TGTGCCAGCAGCTTAAGGGGGGGGCGGTCCAGCCGAAACAATGAGCAGTTCTTC. Full variable domain (missing parts from reference TRBV7-2 and TRBJ2-1): GAGVSQSPSNKVTEKGKDVELRCDPISGHTALYWYRQSLGQGLEFLIYFQGNSAPDKSGLPSDRFSAERTGGSVSTLTIQRTQQEDSAVYLCASSLRGGRSSRNNEQFFGPGTRLTVL.

J is TRBJ1-2 and V is TRBV19; D unclear. The CDR3 contains 16 residues. V was trimmed by 0 bases and J by 2 bases, leaving 13 bases between them. Germline V gene lookup returns CDR1 LNHDA and CDR2 SQIVND (reference sequence). In nucleotides, the CDR3 is TGTGCCAGTAGTATAGATCCGGGAACCCCGAACTATGGCTACACCTTC. It specifies CASSIDPGTPNYGYTF.

The chain employs TRBV28 and TRBJ2-1, with D unresolved. Germline assignment: CDR1 MDHEN and CDR2 SYDVKM. The V gene lost 5 bases and the J gene lost 0 bases, with 14 bases spanning the gap. This CDR3 is 16 amino acids long. CDR3 amino acids: CASSMDVGSSYNEQFF. The CDR3 DNA reads TGTGCCAGCAGTATGGACGTTGGAAGCTCCTACAATGAGCAGTTCTTC.

The J gene is TRBJ2-1, the V gene TRBV7-2; 8 nucleotides line up with TRBD2. The CDR3 contains 13 residues. Germline loops: CDR1 SGHTA, CDR2 FQGNSA. V shed 3 bases and J 10 bases; nucleotides not matched to a gene: 5. The CDR3 sequence is CASSFGRAVEQFF. The CDR3 DNA is TGTGCCAGCAGCTTCGGGAGGGCCGTGGAGCAGTTCTTC.

About this clone: The sample has other DNA sequences that encode this CDR3 too. This chain connects TRBV7-2 to TRBJ1-1; D remains unclear. From germline, CDR1 is SGHTA and CDR2 FQGNSA. The CDR3 contains 14 residues. The ends were cut back, 5 bases at V and 0 bases at J, with 10 bases in the middle. CDR3 DNA sequence: TGTGCCAGCAGCCTCCATTCCATGAACACTGAAGCTTTCTTT. This encodes CASSLHSMNTEAFF.

The chain couples TRBV6-1 to TRBJ1-1; the D gene is possibly TRBD1 (5 bases). Germline CDR1 and CDR2: MNHNS and SASEGT. The V and J ends lost 3 bases and 2 bases respectively, with 19 bases between them. This CDR3 has 17 amino acids. DNA for the CDR3: TGTGCCAGCAGTGAGAAAGGGGCCGGACGGCTAAACACTGAAGCTTTCTTT. Residues: CASSEKGAGRLNTEAFF.

For the CDR3, the DNA is TGTGCCAGCCGCCCGGCGGGGTCTGGAAACACCATATATTTT. It translates to CASRPAGSGNTIYF. The V and J genes are TRBV5-4 and TRBJ1-3, with D uncertain. Germline CDR1 SGHNT, CDR2 YYREEE (reference sequence). The CDR3 contains 14 residues. The V end lost 7 bases, the J end lost 1 base, and 12 bases lay between the germline ends.

The rearrangement joins TRBV28 to TRBJ2-7; D may correspond to TRBD1 or TRBD2 (5 bases each). The germline V gene has CDR1 MDHEN and CDR2 SYDVKM. The CDR3 has 15 residues. Trimming removed 11 bases from V and 7 bases from J, with 27 bases in between. The CDR3 nucleotides are TGTGCCTCATGGACCCCGGGACCCAGCCACAGGGAGCAGTACTTC. Amino acid sequence: CASWTPGPSHREQYF.

The genes are TRBV18 and TRBJ1-2; TRBD1 might be the D (6 bases). Germline V gives CDR1 KGHSH, CDR2 LQKENI. The CDR3 is 15 residues long. V was clipped by 3 bases and J by 6 bases, with 17 bases between them. The CDR3 protein is CASSPDSGTIHGYTF. The CDR3 bases are TGTGCCAGCTCACCTGATTCTGGGACAATCCATGGCTACACCTTC. The variable domain in full, with the rest retrieved from reference TRBV18 and TRBJ1-2, is NAGVMQNPRHLVRRRGQEARLRCSPMKGHSHVYWYRQLPEEGLKFMVYLQKENIIDESGMPKERFSAEFPKEGPSILRIQQVVRGDSAAYFCASSPDSGTIHGYTFGSGTRLTVV.

This chain links TRBV29-1 with TRBJ2-7; the D gene could be TRBD1 or TRBD2 (6 bases each). This CDR3 is 15 amino acids long. In germline, CDR1 is SQVTM, CDR2 ANQGSEA. V lost 4 bases and J lost 6, with 22 bases in between. The chain's CDR3 is CSVGDRGTPRFEQYF. The CDR3 DNA follows: TGCAGCGTTGGAGATCGGGGGACACCTCGATTCGAGCAGTACTTC.

The chain carries TRBV4-2 and TRBJ2-7; 10 bases match TRBD2. The CDR3 consists of 15 residues. V shed 1 base, J shed 6 bases, and the junction held 6 bases outside the gene matches. Germline V CDR1 and CDR2: LGHNA, YNFKEQ. The CDR3 nucleotides are TGTGCCAGCAGCCAAGGGTCTAGCGGGAGTCTCGAGCAGTACTTC. This translates into CASSQGSSGSLEQYF.

The chain joins TRBV6-5 to TRBJ2-7; 13 positions agree with TRBD2. The V gene end was trimmed by 2 bases and the J gene end by 5 bases; junction bases not matched to a gene: 3. This CDR3 has 15 residues. CDR1 MNHEY and CDR2 SVGAGI come from the germline V gene. As DNA, the CDR3 is TGTGCCAGCAGTTACGGGACTAGCGGGATGAACGAGCAGTACTTC. Residues: CASSYGTSGMNEQYF.

The chain links TRBV18 to TRBJ1-1; 8 nucleotides align to TRBD1. The germline CDR1 and CDR2 sequences are KGHSH and LQKENI. Trimming cost V 2 bases and J 4 bases; bases outside gene matches: 6. The CDR3 covers 15 residues. The DNA for the CDR3 is TGTGCCAGCTCACCAATACAGGGGGGTAGCACTGAAGCTTTCTTT. It is translated as CASSPIQGGSTEAFF.

V gene TRBV7-9 combines with J gene TRBJ1-5; no clear D gene. V gave up 1 base and J gave up 3 bases, with 10 bases separating them. The V gene's germline CDR1 is SEHNR and CDR2 FQNEAQ (reference sequence). The CDR3 length is 15 residues. DNA for the CDR3: TGTGCCAGCAGCTTAGGTCAGACAAACAATCAGCCCCAGCATTTT. Residues: CASSLGQTNNQPQHF.

This chain uses TRBV28 with TRBJ2-5; 8 bases line up with TRBD1. Looked up from germline, CDR1 is MDHEN and CDR2 is SYDVKM. The V segment lost 2 bases and the J segment 1 base; nucleotides outside the gene matches: 6. This CDR3 region has 16 residues. CDR3 sequence: CASSLGGTGRQETQYF. The DNA for the CDR3 is TGTGCCAGCAGTTTAGGAGGGACAGGACGCCAAGAGACCCAGTACTTC.

This rearrangement joins TRBV21-1 to TRBJ2-7; the table names TRBD2, a call not compared with the DNA. TRBV21-1 is noted as a pseudogene. This CDR3 has 18 amino acids. Here the CDR3 DNA reads TGTGCCAGCAGCAAAAGCGGCCCATCGCGGATAGTCTCCTACGAGCAGTACTTC. Translating it yields CASSKSGPSRIVSYEQYF.

This chain links TRBV6-4 with TRBJ1-2; D call uncertain. Germline values: CDR1 MRHNA, CDR2 SNTAGT. Trimming removed 3 bases from V and 4 bases from J, with 9 bases in between. The CDR3 contains 13 residues. CDR3: CASSEGATYGYTF. CDR3 coding DNA: TGTGCCAGCAGTGAGGGCGCGACCTATGGCTACACCTTC.

The chain joins TRBV6-1 to TRBJ1-2; no reliable D call. This CDR3 region has 14 residues. CDR1 MNHNS and CDR2 SASEGT come from the germline V gene. The germline V and J ends were trimmed by 2 bases and 8 bases, with 15 bases remaining between them. The CDR3 DNA is TGTGCCAGCAGTGAAAGGACCGCCCGGCAGGGCTACACCTTC. Its protein is CASSERTARQGYTF.

The chain combines TRBV27 with TRBJ2-7; TRBD1 is a possible D gene (5 bases). The germline V gene has CDR1 MNHEY and CDR2 SMNVEV (reference sequence). The length of the CDR3 is 15 residues. With 6 bases removed from V and 0 bases from J, the gap between germline ends came to 15 bases. The chain's CDR3 is CASSRTFQRSYEQYF. The CDR3 nucleotides read TGTGCCAGCAGCCGGACATTCCAGCGCTCCTACGAGCAGTACTTC.

The chain carries TRBV11-2 and TRBJ2-2; 9 nucleotides align to TRBD2. After removal of 3 bases from V and 5 bases from J, the junction contained 10 bases not matched to a gene. Germline V gene lookup returns CDR1 SGHAT and CDR2 FQNNGV. The CDR3 runs to 17 residues. The CDR3 DNA sequence: TGTGCCAGCAGCTTCGCCTACCTAGCGGGGAGAACCGGGGAGCTGTTTTTT. Translating it yields CASSFAYLAGRTGELFF. Using reference TRBV11-2 and TRBJ2-2 for the parts outside the CDR3, the full variable domain is EAGVAQSPRYKIIEKRQSVAFWCNPISGHATLYWYQQILGQGPKLLIQFQNNGVVDDSQLPKDRFSAERLKGVDSTLKIQPAKLEDSAVYLCASSFAYLAGRTGELFFGEGSRLTVL.

V gene TRBV18 combines with J gene TRBJ2-1; D unclear. Trimming pared 3 bases from V and 5 bases from J, leaving 14 bases between. CDR1 and CDR2 from the germline V gene are KGHSH and LQKENI. This CDR3 region has 15 residues. CDR3 protein: CASSPKGIKNNEQFF. The CDR3 nucleotides read TGTGCCAGCTCACCTAAAGGTATCAAAAACAATGAGCAGTTCTTC.